The 11 T cell receptor beta chains reported below all come from one sample, sequenced in a study of T cell repertoires in cytomegalovirus infection. TCRdb itself ran the reads through MiXCR, one entry per CDR3 protein. The profile shows around 800,000 distinct CDR3 sequences, about 33% of them singletons. These TCRs are of unknown antigen specificity. Sample: cultured CD8+ T cells from PBMCs, taken from culture after CMV antigen stimulation. The source of these receptors is a human donor in good health (CMV status not recorded). Some clones in this sample may be carry-over from other donors' samples.

For this clonotype: At one end the junction does not follow the germline gene, possibly because of a read error. V and J are TRBV6-5 and TRBJ1-1; 7 bases line up with TRBD1. Germline loops: CDR1 MNHEY, CDR2 SVGAGI. The CDR3 covers 15 residues. The DNA of the CDR3 is TGTGTCAGCAGGTACGGCCTAGGGGGCAACACTGAAGCTTTCTTT. Translating it yields CVSRYGLGGNTEAFF.

This clonotype appeared a few times. CDR3 protein: CASSVRDTLTPGNTIYF. The CDR3, as DNA: TGTGCCAGCAGCGTCAGGGACACCCTGACCCCCGGAAACACCATATATTTT. The V call is TRBV7-6, the J call TRBJ1-3, with D tentatively TRBD1 (6 bases). Germline V CDR1 and CDR2: SGHVS, FNYEAQ. Trimming removed 5 bases at V and 4 bases at J, with 21 bases between. The CDR3 contains 17 residues. Together with reference TRBV7-6 and TRBJ1-3, the CDR3 gives the full variable domain: GAGVSQSPRYKVTKRGQDVALRCDPISGHVSLYWYRQALGQGPEFLTYFNYEAQQDKSGLPNDRFSAERPEGSISTLTIQRTEQRDSAMYRCASSVRDTLTPGNTIYFGEGSWLTVV.

The gene calls are TRBV13 and TRBJ2-2; 8 bases match TRBD2. After removal of 5 bases from V and 0 bases from J, the junction contained 8 bases not matched to a gene. Germline CDR1 is PRHDT and CDR2 is FYEKMQ (reference sequence). The CDR3 covers 17 residues. Written as DNA, the CDR3 is TGTGCCAGCAGCCCGACTAGCGAGTTCGCGAACACCGGGGAGCTGTTTTTT. Its protein product is CASSPTSEFANTGELFF.

As for this clonotype: Mismatch with germline at one junction end may stem from a read error. The gene calls are TRBV5-4 and TRBJ1-6; 11 bases line up with TRBD1. This CDR3 has 15 amino acids. Germline-derived CDR1 and CDR2 are SGHNT and YYREEE (reference sequence). This CDR3 is CACSFGQGADSPLHF. The DNA for the CDR3 is TGTGCCTGCAGCTTCGGACAGGGGGCTGATTCACCCCTCCACTTT. Filled out from reference TRBV5-4 and TRBJ1-6, the complete variable domain reads ETGVTQSPTHLIKTRGQQVTLRCSSQSGHNTVSWYQQALGQGPQFIFQYYREEENGRGNFPPRFSGLQFPNYSSELNVNALELDDSALYLCACSFGQGADSPLHFGNGTRLTVT.

This clonotype has a count of ten or more. The chain is built from TRBV7-2 and TRBJ1-2, with a weak D call TRBD1 (6 bases). The germline V gene encodes CDR1 SGHTA and CDR2 FQGNSA. Trimming shortened V by 3 bases and J by 7 bases, and 21 bases separated the two germline ends. The CDR3 covers 16 residues. CDR3 in DNA: TGTGCCAGCAGCTTGGACAAGGGGGACTTATTCGGTGGCTACACCTTC. Its protein product is CASSLDKGDLFGGYTF.

This clonotype has only a few counts. The chain is built from TRBV20-1 and TRBJ1-5; possibly TRBD1 for D (5 bases). The germline gives CDR1 DFQATT, CDR2 SNEGSKA (reference sequence). CDR3 length: 14 amino acids. Trimming cost V 5 bases and J 7 bases, with 18 bases left between them. The CDR3 region has the DNA TGCAGTGCTGACCTACTAGAGCAGGGCCAGCCCCAGCATTTT. It translates to CSADLLEQGQPQHF.

This clonotype has just a few counts. The chain's CDR3 is CASSLGGAWDEQFF. In nucleotides, the CDR3 is TGTGCCAGCAGCTTGGGTGGGGCCTGGGATGAGCAGTTCTTC. This chain links TRBV5-5 with TRBJ2-1, with a tentative D call TRBD1 (5 bases). This CDR3 has 14 amino acids. Trimming removed 0 bases at V and 8 bases at J, with 12 bases between. Germline assignment: CDR1 SGHKS and CDR2 YYEKEE (reference sequence).

The CDR3 DNA follows: TGCGCCAGCAGCCAAGAAGGGGGGGCGCGTGGTGAGCAGTACTTC. It encodes CASSQEGGARGEQYF. The chain employs TRBV4-1 and TRBJ2-7; D might be TRBD2 (7 bases). The CDR3 spans 15 residues. Trimming removed 0 bases from V and 7 bases from J, with 16 bases in between. The germline CDR1 and CDR2 sequences are MGHRA and YSYEKL.

This clonotype was recorded at least ten times. The CDR3 is CASSLRDFRDTQYF. The CDR3, as DNA: TGTGCCAGCAGCTTAAGGGATTTCAGAGATACGCAGTATTTT. This rearrangement joins TRBV7-9 to TRBJ2-3, with unresolved D. The V gene lost 2 bases and the J gene lost 5 bases, with 11 bases spanning the gap. Looked up from germline, CDR1 is SEHNR and CDR2 is FQNEAQ (reference sequence). The CDR3 is 14 amino acids.

This clonotype was recorded at least ten times. The rearrangement joins TRBV7-2 to TRBJ2-1; D is possibly TRBD2 (7 bases). Between the trimmed V and J ends, which lost 0 bases and 4 bases, there was a span of 13 bases. The CDR3 runs 16 residues. The germline gives CDR1 SGHTA, CDR2 FQGNSA. CDR3 bases: TGTGCCAGCAGCTTAGCGGGGGGGCCCATATACAATGAGCAGTTCTTC. Translated: CASSLAGGPIYNEQFF.

The V and J genes are TRBV6-2 or TRBV6-3 and TRBJ1-1; D is ambiguous. The germline gives CDR1 MNHEY, CDR2 SVGEGT. The V and J ends lost 2 bases and 5 bases respectively, with 12 bases between them. The CDR3 contains 14 residues. CDR3: CASSYTTKGTEAFF. CDR3 nucleotide sequence: TGTGCCAGCAGTTACACGACTAAGGGAACTGAAGCTTTCTTT.